These T cell receptor beta chains were read from a single sample in a study of shared T cell receptors in the human thymus. The repertoire was sequenced with immunoSEQ multiplex PCR; TCRdb's copy has only in-frame clones and lacks some. The data contain roughly 410,000 clones, approximately 95% of them seen just once; the ten biggest clones take up approximately 0.018%. The sequenced sample consisted of thymocytes. These receptors were obtained from a human donor. CDR3s include the opening cysteine and the closing phenylalanine or tryptophan. The D gene is left open where the match is weak.

D gene	J gene	V gene	CDR3 length	CDR3 DNA	CDR3 protein
-	TRBJ2-3	TRBV20-1	11	TGCAGTGCTAGTTTCACAGATACGCAGTATTTT	CSASFTDTQYF
TRBD1	TRBJ1-1	TRBV6-1	13	TGTGCCAACAAGGACAGGGACAACACTGAAGCTTTCTTT	CANKDRDNTEAFF
TRBD2	TRBJ2-1	TRBV14	15	TGTGCCAGCAGCCTTCGACTAGCGGGAAGAGATGAGCAGTTCTTC	CASSLRLAGRDEQFF
-	TRBJ2-1	TRBV4-3	15	TGCGCCAGCAGCCCCCGAGGAGCGGGTGGAGATGAGCAGTTCTTC	CASSPRGAGGDEQFF
-	TRBJ2-2	TRBV4-2	15	TGTGCCAGCAGCCCGGACTACTCGAACACCGGGGAGCTGTTTTTT	CASSPDYSNTGELFF
TRBD1	TRBJ1-2	TRBV5-6	14	TGTGCCAGCAGCTTGTACCCGGGACAGGGTGGCTACACCTTC	CASSLYPGQGGYTF
-	TRBJ2-7	TRBV7-2	16	TGTGCCAGCAGATCTAGTGCGTGGGGGGCGAGCTACGAGCAGTACTTC	CASRSSAWGASYEQYF
TRBD1	TRBJ1-2	TRBV6-5	13	TGTGCCAGCAGTTACGGACAGGTCTATGGCTACACCTTC	CASSYGQVYGYTF
-	TRBJ2-1	TRBV30	15	TGTGCCTGGAAGACTTCTAGCGAGGGCTACAATGAGCAGTTCTTC	CAWKTSSEGYNEQFF
-	TRBJ2-3	TRBV10-1	16	TGCGCCAGCAGTGCAGGCGTGGGCCGCATCACAGATACGCAGTATTTT	CASSAGVGRITDTQYF
-	TRBJ2-6	TRBV7-2	19	TGTGCCAGCAGCTTAGCGTGGGTCGGACTTAACTCTGGGGCCAACGTCCTGACTTTC	CASSLAWVGLNSGANVLTF
TRBD2	TRBJ2-5	TRBV2	18	TGTGCCAGCAGTGCCCGACTAGCGGGAGGTTTTAAGGGAGAGACCCAGTACTTC	CASSARLAGGFKGETQYF
TRBD1	TRBJ2-4	TRBV27	16	TGTGCCAGCAGTTTTCTTCCCGGGACAGTGAAAAACATTCAGTACTTC	CASSFLPGTVKNIQYF